This T cell receptor (beta chain) was profiled in a study of CD8 T cells in Susac syndrome. CDR3 size: 15 residues. CDR1 and CDR2 from the germline V gene are LGHNA and YNFKEQ. Trimming shortened V by 4 bases and J by 0 bases, and 10 bases separated the two germline ends. The RNA input was about 0.5 to 1 ug, and it was reverse transcribed with random hexamers. It was immunoSEQ multiplex PCR that amplified TCR beta CDR3 across 54 Vbeta and 13 Jbeta. Via MiXCR, TCRdb re-called the immunoSEQ multiplex PCR reads, giving one row per CDR3 protein. The sample yields more than 150,000 distinct CDR3 sequences, about 95% seen once. Sequencing of TCR beta covered CD8+ and CD4+ T cells obtained from blood.

This chain joins TRBV4-2 and TRBJ1-5; no definite D call. The origin of this receptor is a human donor with Susac syndrome. The material sequenced was CD4+ T cells from PBMCs. The CDR3 loop is CASSPDGNSNQPQHF. The CDR3 DNA is TGTGCCAGCAGCCCGGACGGCAATAGCAATCAGCCCCAGCATTTT.